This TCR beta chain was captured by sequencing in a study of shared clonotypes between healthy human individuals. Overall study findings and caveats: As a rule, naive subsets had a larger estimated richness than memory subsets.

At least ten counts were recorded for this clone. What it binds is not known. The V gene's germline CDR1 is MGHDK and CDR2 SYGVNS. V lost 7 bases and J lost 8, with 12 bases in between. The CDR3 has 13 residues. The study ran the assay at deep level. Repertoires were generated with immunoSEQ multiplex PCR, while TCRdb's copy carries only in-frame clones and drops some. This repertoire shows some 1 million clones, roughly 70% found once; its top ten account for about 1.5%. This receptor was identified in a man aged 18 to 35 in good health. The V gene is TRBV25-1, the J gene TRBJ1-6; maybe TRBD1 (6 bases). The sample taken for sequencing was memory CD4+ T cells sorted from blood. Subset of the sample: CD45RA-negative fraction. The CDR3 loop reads CASKQGDYSPLHF. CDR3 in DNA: TGTGCCAGCAAACAGGGTGATTATTCACCCCTCCACTTT.